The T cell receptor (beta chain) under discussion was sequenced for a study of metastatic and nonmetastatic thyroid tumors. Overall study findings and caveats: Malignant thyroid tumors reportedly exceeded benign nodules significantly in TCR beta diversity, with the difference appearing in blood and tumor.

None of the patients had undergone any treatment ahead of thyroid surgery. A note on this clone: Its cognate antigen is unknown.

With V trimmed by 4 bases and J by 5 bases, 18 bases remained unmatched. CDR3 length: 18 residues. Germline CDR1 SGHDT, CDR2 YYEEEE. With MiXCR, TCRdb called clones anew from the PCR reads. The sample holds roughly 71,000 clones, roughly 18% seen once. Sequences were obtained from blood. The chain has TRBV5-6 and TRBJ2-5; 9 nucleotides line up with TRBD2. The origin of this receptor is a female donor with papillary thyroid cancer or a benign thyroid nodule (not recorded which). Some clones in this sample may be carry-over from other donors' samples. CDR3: CASSRQASGMGSGETQYF. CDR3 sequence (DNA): TGTGCCAGCAGCCGTCAGGCTAGCGGGATGGGTAGTGGTGAGACCCAGTACTTC.